Listed below are T cell receptor beta chains from one sample, sequenced in a study of cytomegalovirus exposure and HLA in healthy donors. Only in-frame clones appear in the TCRdb table, and some are missing; sequencing was by immunoSEQ multiplex PCR. The profile covers about 170,000 clones, with approximately 80% appearing a single time and roughly 4.5% taken by the ten largest. Specimen: PBMCs. These receptors were taken from a woman in her forties or fifties in good health and CMV-seropositive. CDR3s include the opening cysteine and the closing phenylalanine or tryptophan. Fields, in order: clone size, V gene, D gene, J gene, CDR3 DNA, CDR3 protein. D genes are given only for firm matches. Size is omitted from some rows. Given values are once, few, many or a class for expanded clones.

>NA|TRBV9|NA|TRBJ2-2
TGTGCCAGCAGCGTAGTCGGGGGCGGGGAGCTGTTTTTT
CASSVVGGGELFF
>NA|TRBV9|TRBD1|TRBJ2-3
TGTGCCAGCAGCGAGTGGGGGACAGGAGTAGCAGATACGCAGTATTTT
CASSEWGTGVADTQYF
>NA|TRBV9|NA|TRBJ2-5
TGTGCCAGCAGCGTAGCCCAGGGAGGGACCCAGTACTTC
CASSVAQGGTQYF
>NA|TRBV27|TRBD2|TRBJ2-1
TGTGCCAGCGGGGGGGGGACGATGAATGAGCAGTTCTTC
CASGGGTMNEQFF
>few|TRBV28|NA|TRBJ1-1
TGTGCCAGCAGTTTCCCCGGGACTGAAGCTTTCTTT
CASSFPGTEAFF
>NA|TRBV6-1|NA|TRBJ1-5
TGTGCCAGTCGACCGGGCCTAGCTTCCCATCAGCCCCAGCATTTT
CASRPGLASHQPQHF
>NA|TRBV18|NA|TRBJ2-7
TGTGCCAGCTCACCGGCAGGCCTCCCCTACGAGCAGTACTTC
CASSPAGLPYEQYF
>NA|TRBV11-3|TRBD2|TRBJ2-7
TGTGCCAGCAGCTCTAGCGGGAAATCCTACGAGCAGTACTTC
CASSSSGKSYEQYF
>few|TRBV7-3|TRBD1|TRBJ1-2
TGTGCCAGCAGCTTAACTGGGACAGGAGGGGACGGCTACACCTTC
CASSLTGTGGDGYTF
>NA|TRBV28|TRBD1|TRBJ2-6
TGTGCCAGCAGTCCTGGGACAGGCTGGACTGGGGCCAACGTCCTGACTTTC
CASSPGTGWTGANVLTF
>NA|TRBV18|NA|TRBJ2-7
TGTGCCAGCTCTCGAGGAAACGGGGACGAGCAGTACTTC
CASSRGNGDEQYF
>NA|TRBV7-9|TRBD1|TRBJ2-1
TGTGCCAGCAGTTTAGGGACAGGGTTTTATGAGCAGTTCTTC
CASSLGTGFYEQFF
>NA|TRBV19|NA|TRBJ2-5
TGTGCCAGTAGTAAGATGGCGGCGCAAGAGACCCAGTACTTC
CASSKMAAQETQYF
>NA|TRBV5-1|TRBD2|TRBJ2-1
TGCGCCAGCAGCCTAGCTAGCGGGAGGGCCTTGGGTAATGAGCAGTTCTTC
CASSLASGRALGNEQFF
>NA|TRBV6-5|TRBD1|TRBJ2-7
TGTGCCAGCAGTCCGGGACAGGGTCGAAACGAGCAGTACTTC
CASSPGQGRNEQYF
>NA|TRBV14|NA|TRBJ1-1
TGTGCCAGCAGCAGGAACGTGAGGAGTGAAGCTTTCTTT
CASSRNVRSEAFF
>NA|TRBV19|NA|TRBJ2-5
TGTGCCAGTAGTATATCTTACAGGGCTAGGACCCAGTACTTC
CASSISYRARTQYF
>NA|TRBV18|NA|TRBJ2-1
TGTGCCAGCTCACCGCAGGCCACCGGCAATGAGCAGTTCTTC
CASSPQATGNEQFF
>once|TRBV25-1|TRBD2|TRBJ2-5
TGTGCCAGCAGTAACGGGGGGGTAGTGAGCCAGTACTTC
CASSNGGVVSQYF
>NA|TRBV11-2|NA|TRBJ1-1
TGTGCCAGCAGCCAAACGAGGGCGAATGAAGCTTTCTTT
CASSQTRANEAFF
>NA|TRBV19|TRBD1|TRBJ2-4
TGTGCCAGTATGAAGACAGGGGGCAAAAACATTCAGTACTTC
CASMKTGGKNIQYF
>NA|TRBV6-4|NA|TRBJ1-6
TGTGCCAGCAGTGAAGGTAATGAGGGCGATTCACCCCTCCACTTT
CASSEGNEGDSPLHF
>NA|TRBV18|NA|TRBJ2-1
TGTGCCAGCTCACTTAACGCGGTCAATGAGCAGTTCTTC
CASSLNAVNEQFF